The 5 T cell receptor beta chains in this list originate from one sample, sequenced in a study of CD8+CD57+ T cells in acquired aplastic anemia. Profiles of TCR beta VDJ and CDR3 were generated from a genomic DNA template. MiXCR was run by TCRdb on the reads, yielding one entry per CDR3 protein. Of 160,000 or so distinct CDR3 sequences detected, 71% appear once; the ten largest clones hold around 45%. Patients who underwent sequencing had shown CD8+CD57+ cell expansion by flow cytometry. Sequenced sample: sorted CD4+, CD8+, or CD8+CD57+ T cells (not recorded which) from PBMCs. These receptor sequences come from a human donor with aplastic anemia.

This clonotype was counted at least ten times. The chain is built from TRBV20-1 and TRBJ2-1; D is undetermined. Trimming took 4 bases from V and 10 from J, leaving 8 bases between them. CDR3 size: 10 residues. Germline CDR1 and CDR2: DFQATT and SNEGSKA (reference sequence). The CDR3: CSANWREQFF. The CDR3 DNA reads TGCAGTGCTAATTGGCGGGAGCAGTTCTTC.

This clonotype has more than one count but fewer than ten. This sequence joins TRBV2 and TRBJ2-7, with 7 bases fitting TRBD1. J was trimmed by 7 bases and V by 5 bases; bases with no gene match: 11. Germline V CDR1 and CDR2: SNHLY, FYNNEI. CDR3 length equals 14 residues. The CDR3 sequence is CASSPDRAEREQYF. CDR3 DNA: TGTGCCAGCAGTCCTGACAGGGCCGAGAGGGAGCAGTACTTC.

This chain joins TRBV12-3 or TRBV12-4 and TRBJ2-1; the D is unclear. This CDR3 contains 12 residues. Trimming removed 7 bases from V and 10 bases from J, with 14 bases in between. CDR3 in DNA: TGTGCCAGCACCTCAGCTGTACAAGAGCAGTTCTTC. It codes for CASTSAVQEQFF.

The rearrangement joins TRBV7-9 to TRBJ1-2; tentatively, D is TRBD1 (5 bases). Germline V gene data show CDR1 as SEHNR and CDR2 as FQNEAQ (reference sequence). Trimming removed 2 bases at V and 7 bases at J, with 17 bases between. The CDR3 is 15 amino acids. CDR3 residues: CASSLLQGDDRGYTF. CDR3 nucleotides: TGTGCCAGCAGCTTATTGCAAGGGGACGATCGTGGCTACACCTTC.

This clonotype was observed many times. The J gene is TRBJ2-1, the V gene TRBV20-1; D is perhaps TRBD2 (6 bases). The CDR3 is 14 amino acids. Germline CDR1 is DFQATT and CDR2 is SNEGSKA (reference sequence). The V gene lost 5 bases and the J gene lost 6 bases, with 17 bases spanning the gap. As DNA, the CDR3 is TGCAGTGCTCCCTTGGAGGGAGACCGCAATGAGCAGTTCTTC. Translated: CSAPLEGDRNEQFF.